This is a list of T cell receptor beta chains from one sample in a study of CD8 T cells in Susac syndrome. TCRdb processed the immunoSEQ multiplex PCR reads anew with MiXCR; each CDR3 protein has one entry. The sample lists about 200,000 distinct CDR3 sequences, about 96% occurring once. The sequencing input was CD4+ T cells from PBMCs. The source of these receptors is a human donor with multiple sclerosis. Both conserved end residues are part of each CDR3. The order of the fields is D gene, J gene, V gene, CDR3 DNA, CDR3 protein. A D gene is named only where the DNA matches it firmly.

>TRBD1|TRBJ1-5|TRBV3-1
TGTGCCAGCAGCCTCGGACAGGGGGTTCAGCCCCAGCATTTT
CASSLGQGVQPQHF
>TRBD1|TRBJ2-2|TRBV7-9
TGTGCCAGCACTACTCCAGGCAGGGGGCCTTCTGGGGAGCTGTTTTTT
CASTTPGRGPSGELFF
>.|TRBJ2-1|TRBV30
TGTGCCTGGGGGGGACACAGCTCCTACAATGAGCAGTTCTTC
CAWGGHSSYNEQFF
>.|TRBJ2-3|TRBV11-2
TGTGCCAGCAGCTTGGCCCTGGCTGATACGCAGTATTTT
CASSLALADTQYF
>.|TRBJ1-2|TRBV24-1
TGTGCCACCAGTGATTCACTAACGGACCTGGTCCGCGGCTACACCTTC
CATSDSLTDLVRGYTF
>.|TRBJ2-3|TRBV27
TGTGCCAGCAGTTCCCTTGACAGACTATCCACAGATACGCAGTATTTT
CASSSLDRLSTDTQYF
>.|TRBJ2-6|TRBV5-6
TGTGCCAGCAGTTGGGGAAACTCTGGGGCCAACGTCCTGACTTTC
CASSWGNSGANVLTF
>.|TRBJ1-6|TRBV2
TGTGCCAGCAGTTTTAACGGGATATTTAATTCACCCCTCCACTTT
CASSFNGIFNSPLHF
>TRBD1|TRBJ2-3|TRBV29-1
TGCAGCGTTGGATTGGGCAGGGGGCGCACAGATACGCAGTATTTT
CSVGLGRGRTDTQYF
>TRBD2|TRBJ2-1|TRBV30
TGTGCCTGGACCCCCTTTGGCGGGGGGCGCTTGGTGGAGCAGTTCTTC
CAWTPFGGGRLVEQFF
>.|TRBJ1-2|TRBV6-5
TGTGCCAGCAGTTACGATCTGACGAATCACAATGGCTACACCTTC
CASSYDLTNHNGYTF
>.|TRBJ2-3|TRBV9
TGTGCCAGCAGCGCCCAACAGGGTTCACACACAGATACGCAGTATTTT
CASSAQQGSHTDTQYF
>.|TRBJ2-1|TRBV30
TGTGCCTGGAGTGTAGGGGGTGTACGTTCCTACAATGAGCAGTTCTTC
CAWSVGGVRSYNEQFF
>TRBD1|TRBJ2-5|TRBV2
TGTGCCAGCAGTGACCAGGGGGCATGGGAGACCCAGTACTTC
CASSDQGAWETQYF
>TRBD2|TRBJ2-5|TRBV29-1
TGCAGCGTTGTCCTAGCGGCGCGCCAAGAGACCCAGTACTTC
CSVVLAARQETQYF
>.|TRBJ1-2|TRBV4-2
TGTGCCAGCAGCCAAGAGTCCCTCTACTATGGCTACACCTTC
CASSQESLYYGYTF
>.|TRBJ1-1|TRBV3-1
TGTGCCAGCAGCCAAGACCCGGGACACTATGAAGCTTTCTTT
CASSQDPGHYEAFF
>TRBD2|TRBJ2-7|TRBV27
TGTGCCAGCAGGCCTCGGGGGGGATCCTACGAGCAGTACTTC
CASRPRGGSYEQYF
>.|TRBJ2-7|TRBV6-5
TGTGCCAGCAGTCCTCCGACTAGACACGAGCAGTACTTC
CASSPPTRHEQYF
>.|TRBJ1-1|TRBV7-9
TGTGCCAGCAGCTCAGAGGTGGGCACTGAAGCTTTCTTT
CASSSEVGTEAFF
>TRBD1|TRBJ2-1|TRBV20-1
TGCAGTGCTAGAACTCTCTCCGGGACAGAATACAATGAGCAGTTCTTC
CSARTLSGTEYNEQFF